The 8 T cell receptor beta chains reported below all come from one sample, sequenced in a study of blood T cell repertoires in COVID-19. The table came from immunoSEQ multiplex PCR; TCRdb's copy has only in-frame clones and leaves some out. The sample lists some 150,000 clones; approximately 80% were seen once. The sample consisted of peripheral blood. The source of these receptors is a woman over 75 in a cohort sampled during active or convalescent COVID-19.

The chain has TRBV19 and TRBJ2-5; TRBD2 might be the D (5 bases). The CDR3 length is 15 residues. From germline, CDR1 is LNHDA and CDR2 SQIVND (reference sequence). Deletions cut 5 bases from V and 1 base from J, with 14 bases between. Written as DNA, the CDR3 is TGTGCCAGTAGTTACAACGTTGGGAGCCAAGAGACCCAGTACTTC. Translated: CASSYNVGSQETQYF.

The chain combines TRBV27 with TRBJ1-4; no firm D call. V gave up 2 bases and J gave up 7 bases, with 5 bases separating them. The CDR3 length is 12 residues. Germline CDR1 and CDR2: MNHEY and SMNVEV (reference sequence). Here the CDR3 DNA reads TGTGCCAGCAGTTTAAATCGTGAAAAACTGTTTTTT. Amino acid sequence: CASSLNREKLFF.

The rearrangement joins TRBV19 to TRBJ1-1; D is perhaps TRBD1 (5 bases). V lost 1 base to trimming and J lost 0 bases, with 15 bases between them. Looked up from germline, CDR1 is LNHDA and CDR2 is SQIVND (reference sequence). The CDR3 runs 17 residues. Written as DNA, the CDR3 is TGTGCCAGTAGTATAGGGGCAGGGAGGGGTTTGAACACTGAAGCTTTCTTT. This sequence encodes CASSIGAGRGLNTEAFF.

The chain couples TRBV7-9 to TRBJ1-5; D unclear. CDR3 length equals 14 residues. Trimming took off 1 base at V and 2 bases at J, with 6 bases between the two ends. CDR1 and CDR2 (germline): SEHNR, FQNEAQ (reference sequence). CDR3 loop: CASSLESGNQPQHF. The CDR3 nucleotides read TGTGCCAGCAGCTTAGAGTCGGGCAATCAGCCCCAGCATTTT.

The chain recombines TRBV18 with TRBJ1-2, with 7 bases fitting TRBD1. V lost 3 bases and J lost 0; bases outside the gene matches: 7. The CDR3 sequence is 16 residues long. The germline gives CDR1 KGHSH, CDR2 LQKENI. CDR3 nucleotide sequence: TGTGCCAGCTCACCGCCCAGGGGGGCGGCTAACTATGGCTACACCTTC. This encodes CASSPPRGAANYGYTF.

The chain has TRBV5-1 and TRBJ1-4; 10 nucleotides match TRBD1. CDR1 and CDR2 from the germline V gene are SGHRS and YFSETQ. The V and J ends lost 4 bases and 7 bases, in that order; junction bases with no gene match: 4. The CDR3 is 14 residues long. CDR3 sequence reads: CASSRDRGLEKLFF. DNA for the CDR3: TGCGCCAGCAGCCGGGACAGGGGACTTGAAAAACTGTTTTTT.

The chain carries TRBV4-2 and TRBJ2-3; possibly TRBD2 for D (7 bases). Germline V gives CDR1 LGHNA, CDR2 YNFKEQ. V lost 1 base and J 6 bases, leaving 17 bases between the germline ends. The CDR3 length is 16 residues. The CDR3 sequence: CASSQGAGGASDTQYF. The DNA for the CDR3 is TGTGCCAGCAGCCAAGGGGCTGGGGGGGCAAGTGATACGCAGTATTTT.

The chain employs TRBV7-6 and TRBJ1-1; a possible D gene is TRBD1 (5 bases). Germline CDR1 reads SGHVS; CDR2 reads FNYEAQ. The CDR3 runs to 13 residues. Trimming stripped 5 bases from V and 1 base from J, with 8 bases between. The CDR3 reads CASSADRNTEAFF. CDR3 in DNA: TGTGCCAGCAGCGCCGACAGGAACACTGAAGCTTTCTTT.